One and the same sample provided the 16 T cell receptor beta chains below, sequenced in a study of identical twins. TCRdb re-derived calls from the 5' RACE reads in MiXCR, one entry per CDR3 protein. This sample has about 660,000 distinct CDR3 sequences, with roughly 8% found just once. A further study also used this sample, focusing on yellow fever vaccine responses in identical twins.

The specimen sequenced was PBMCs. The source is a woman aged 18-29 years in good health.

V is TRBV20-1 and J is TRBJ2-5; D not certain. Germline lookup yields CDR1 DFQATT and CDR2 SNEGSKA (reference sequence). Trimming cost V 3 bases and J 1 base, with 12 bases left between them. The CDR3 consists of 14 residues. CDR3 protein: CSASNVAAQETQYF. CDR3 nucleotide sequence: TGCAGTGCTAGTAATGTGGCAGCCCAAGAGACCCAGTACTTC.

The rearrangement links TRBV9 to TRBJ2-5; TRBD2 aligns across 8 bases. V shed 0 bases and J 5 bases; nucleotides not matched to a gene: 6. Germline lookup yields CDR1 SGDLS and CDR2 YYNGEE. The CDR3 runs to 15 residues. The CDR3 sequence: CASSVGAGGAETQYF. Written as DNA, the CDR3 is TGTGCCAGCAGCGTAGGGGCGGGGGGAGCTGAGACCCAGTACTTC. Variable domain in full (rest from reference TRBV9 and TRBJ2-5): DSGVTQTPKHLITATGQRVTLRCSPRSGDLSVYWYQQSLDQGLQFLIQYYNGEERAKGNILERFSAQQFPDLHSELNLSSLELGDSALYFCASSVGAGGAETQYFGPGTRLLVL.

The CDR3 region is CASSEYGYTF. CDR3 in DNA: TGTGCCAGCAGCGAATATGGCTACACCTTC. The genes are TRBV7-9 and TRBJ1-2; D is unclear. Germline values: CDR1 SEHNR, CDR2 FQNEAQ (reference sequence). The CDR3 has 10 amino acids. V gave up 5 bases and J gave up 5 bases, with 3 bases separating them.

This clonotype has ten or more counts. The chain links TRBV24-1 to TRBJ2-2, with a tentative D call TRBD2 (6 bases). The V gene's germline CDR1 is KGHDR and CDR2 SFDVKD. The ends were cut back, 3 bases at V and 6 bases at J, with 13 bases in the middle. The CDR3 runs to 15 residues. In DNA form, the CDR3 reads TGTGCCACCAGTGATCCGTCCGGGGGTGCCGGGGAGCTGTTTTTT. This codes for CATSDPSGGAGELFF.

There are many counts of this clonotype. CDR3 coding DNA: TGTGCCACCAGTGATCCCAGCGGTCAGGAGACCCAGTACTTC. Amino acids: CATSDPSGQETQYF. V gene TRBV24-1 combines with J gene TRBJ2-5; tentatively, D is TRBD2 (5 bases). Germline-derived CDR1 and CDR2 are KGHDR and SFDVKD. There are 14 residues in the CDR3. Trimming stripped 3 bases from V and 5 bases from J, with 12 bases between.

This clonotype has only a few counts. The junction and the germline gene differ at one end; a read error may be behind it. CDR3 sequence: CATSAGGRVRNEQFF. In DNA, the CDR3 is TGTGCCACCAGTGCGGGGGGGAGGGTGAGAAATGAGCAGTTCTTC. The chain links TRBV6-1 to TRBJ2-1; 9 nucleotides align to TRBD2. CDR3 size: 15 residues. CDR1 and CDR2 (germline): MNHNS, SASEGT.

This sequence joins TRBV29-1 and TRBJ1-2; TRBD1 matches 8 bases. V lost 3 bases to trimming and J lost 6 bases; unmatched junction nucleotides: 3. There are 12 residues in the CDR3. Germline loops: CDR1 SQVTM, CDR2 ANQGSEA. The CDR3 protein is CSVDRGRNGYTF. For the CDR3, the DNA is TGCAGCGTTGACAGGGGGCGCAATGGCTACACCTTC.

The V and J genes are TRBV9 and TRBJ2-2; no clear D gene. The CDR3 extends over 12 amino acids. The germline CDR1 and CDR2 sequences are SGDLS and YYNGEE. Trimming took off 3 bases at V and 9 bases at J, with 9 bases between the two ends. CDR3 DNA sequence: TGTGCCAGCAGCGGCCCACTTCGGGAGCTGTTTTTT. Amino acid sequence: CASSGPLRELFF. Complete variable domain (other parts from reference TRBV9 and TRBJ2-2): DSGVTQTPKHLITATGQRVTLRCSPRSGDLSVYWYQQSLDQGLQFLIQYYNGEERAKGNILERFSAQQFPDLHSELNLSSLELGDSALYFCASSGPLRELFFGEGSRLTVL.

The chain employs TRBV12-3 or TRBV12-4 and TRBJ1-1; 9 bases are a match to TRBD1. This CDR3 spans 14 amino acids. Unmatched junction bases numbered 4, after V lost 1 base and J lost 7 bases. DNA for the CDR3: TGTGCCAGCAGTTTAGAGGGACAGGGATTTGAAGCTTTCTTT. This encodes CASSLEGQGFEAFF.

The gene calls are TRBV27 and TRBJ2-7, with D hard to call. CDR1 and CDR2 from the germline V gene are MNHEY and SMNVEV (reference sequence). This CDR3 is 12 amino acids long. V was trimmed by 3 bases and J by 5 bases, leaving 8 bases between them. CDR3 sequence reads: CASSLPPHEQYF. CDR3 bases: TGTGCCAGCAGTTTGCCGCCTCACGAGCAGTACTTC.

The rearrangement links TRBV14 to TRBJ2-7; D perhaps matches TRBD1 (6 bases). Trimming took 1 base from V and 7 from J, leaving 14 bases between them. The CDR3 contains 14 residues. CDR1 is SGHDN and CDR2 is FVKESK in the germline V gene. This CDR3 is CASSQAQGRGEQYF. In DNA, the CDR3 is TGTGCCAGCAGCCAAGCCCAGGGGAGAGGGGAGCAGTACTTC.

This clonotype was seen more than once but under ten times. The chain uses TRBV7-8 and TRBJ1-1; 8 bases align to TRBD1. The germline CDR1 and CDR2 sequences are SGHVS and FQNEAQ. The CDR3 sequence is 15 residues long. The trim removed 1 base at V and 1 base at J, leaving 2 bases unmatched. CDR3 in amino acids: CASSLEGTGNTEAFF. The CDR3 DNA is TGTGCCAGCAGCTTAGAGGGGACAGGGAACACTGAAGCTTTCTTT.

Ten or more counts support this clonotype. The chain uses TRBV6-2 or TRBV6-3 and TRBJ2-1, with TRBD2 matching 8 bases. Losses at the gene ends were 0 bases for V and 0 bases for J; bases not matched to a gene: 16. CDR3 length: 21 amino acids. Germline V gives CDR1 MNHEY, CDR2 SVGEGT. In DNA form, the CDR3 reads TGTGCCAGCAGTTACTCGAGCTTTATGACTAGCGCGGGGAGCTCCTACAATGAGCAGTTCTTC. Protein product: CASSYSSFMTSAGSSYNEQFF.

This chain joins TRBV4-1 and TRBJ1-6, with a tentative D call TRBD1 (5 bases). The CDR3 is made up of 14 amino acids. Germline-derived CDR1 and CDR2 are MGHRA and YSYEKL. Between the trimmed V and J ends, which lost 0 bases and 9 bases, there was a span of 9 bases. In nucleotides, the CDR3 is TGCGCCAGCAGCCAAGAGAGTGGGGCTTCACCCCTCCACTTT. It is translated as CASSQESGASPLHF.

This clonotype was picked up many times. The rearrangement uses TRBV4-3 and TRBJ2-1; TRBD2 matches 12 bases. V trimming: 2 bases; J trimming: 4 bases; junction bases outside the gene matches: 3. The CDR3 totals 16 residues. Germline V gene data show CDR1 as LGHNA and CDR2 as YSLEER. CDR3 sequence reads: CASSQPSGGGYNEQFF. The DNA for the CDR3 is TGCGCCAGCAGCCAACCTAGCGGGGGGGGATACAATGAGCAGTTCTTC.

This clonotype was observed a handful of times. The junction differs from germline at one of its ends, possibly a read error. The chain uses TRBV7-9 and TRBJ2-7; D is undetermined. The CDR3 extends over 10 amino acids. Germline CDR1 SEHNR, CDR2 FQNEAQ (reference sequence). The CDR3 region is CASSPTAEGF. CDR3 DNA sequence: TGTGCCAGCAGCCCAACTGCCGAAGGATTC.